This TCR beta chain was sequenced during a study of blood T cell repertoires in COVID-19 (dated by TCRdb to about 2020). Concerning the study at large: Samples covering the acute and convalescent phases of COVID-19 were provided by collaborators in the United States, Italy and Spain. The material from the prospective study consisted of cDNA or gDNA derived from T cells, B-cell-depleted T cells, or PBMCs. The dataset comprised deeply sampled blood TCRbeta repertoires from subjects exposed to, actively infected with, or recovered from COVID-19. A freely available public database, intended as a resource for researchers studying the immune response to SARS-CoV-2, is where the repertoires were released. Samples came from the ongoing ImmuneRACE study (first 160 participants) plus 1,254 subjects from 6 global collaborators. A de-identified subject ID, COVID-19 status, age in years and sex were almost always included in the sample metadata. HLA class I and class II types, where available, came from metadata supplied by the sample provider rather than from assay-based typing. Study-level results and caveats: Clinical and demographic metadata were provided uncurated, with the amount varying by source and participant.

On this clone itself: Its binding antigen is unknown. Nothing much larger sits one base from this clone, and base qualities are not available.

Collaborating institutions collected whole blood in K2EDTA tubes following their own protocols. For TCRbeta analysis, collaborator samples were shipped as frozen whole blood, as isolated PBMCs, or as DNA extracted from either sample type. TCRbeta CDR3 regions were amplified from genomic DNA by means of the immunoSEQ Assay, a bias-controlled multiplex PCR. From the authors' description of their analysis: The number of nucleated cells in each sample was estimated from the amplification of reference gene primers within the assay. To quantify the absolute abundance of each unique TCRbeta CDR3 rearrangement, sequence reads were collapsed and filtered. For each sample, productive Simpson clonality was calculated by taking the square root of Simpson's diversity index across productive rearrangements. As stored in TCRdb, this immuneACCESS dataset retains in-frame rearrangements with V and J assigned. A fraction of the clones does not appear; measured against another copy, unresolved V genes explain less than half of the discrepancy, and the remainder lacks a known reason. V and J calls and clone size are those listed in that table; D and trimming were worked out from the DNA. This sample lists some 100,000 clones; almost 85% were detected once. The leading ten clones occupy less than 9% of the sample.

V is cut back by 8 bases and J by 5 bases, with 5 bases in the junction unmatched. Reading from cysteine to phenylalanine, the CDR3 counts 13 amino acids. The entry retains the CDR3 DNA only, 39 bases that are in frame from base 1. The germline V gene sets CDR1 to MDHEN and CDR2 to SYDVKM. Recombination joined TRBV28 with TRBJ2-3; 9 central bases correspond to TRBD2. Material: peripheral blood. This TCR derives from a man between 50 and 59 years old with active or convalescent COVID-19. The CDR3 protein sequence reads: CASAAGGGDTQYF. Read as DNA, the sequence is TGTGCCAGCGCTGCGGGAGGGGGAGATACGCAGTATTTT.